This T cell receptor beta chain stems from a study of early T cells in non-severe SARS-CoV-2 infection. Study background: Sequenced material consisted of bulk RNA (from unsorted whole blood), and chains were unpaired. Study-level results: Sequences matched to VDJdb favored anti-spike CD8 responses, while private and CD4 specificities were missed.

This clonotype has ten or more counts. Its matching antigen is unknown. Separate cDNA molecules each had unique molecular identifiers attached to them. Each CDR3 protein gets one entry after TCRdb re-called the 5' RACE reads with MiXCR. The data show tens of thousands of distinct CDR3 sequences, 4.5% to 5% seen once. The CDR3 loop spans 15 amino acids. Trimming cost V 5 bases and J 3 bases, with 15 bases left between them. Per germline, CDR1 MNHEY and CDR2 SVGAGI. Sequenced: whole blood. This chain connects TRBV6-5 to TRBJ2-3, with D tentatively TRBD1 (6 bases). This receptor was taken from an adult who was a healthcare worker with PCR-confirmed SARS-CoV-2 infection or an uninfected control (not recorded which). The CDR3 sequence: CASSRQGLGTDTQYF. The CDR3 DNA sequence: TGTGCCAGCAGTCGGCAGGGGCTTGGGACAGATACGCAGTATTTT.